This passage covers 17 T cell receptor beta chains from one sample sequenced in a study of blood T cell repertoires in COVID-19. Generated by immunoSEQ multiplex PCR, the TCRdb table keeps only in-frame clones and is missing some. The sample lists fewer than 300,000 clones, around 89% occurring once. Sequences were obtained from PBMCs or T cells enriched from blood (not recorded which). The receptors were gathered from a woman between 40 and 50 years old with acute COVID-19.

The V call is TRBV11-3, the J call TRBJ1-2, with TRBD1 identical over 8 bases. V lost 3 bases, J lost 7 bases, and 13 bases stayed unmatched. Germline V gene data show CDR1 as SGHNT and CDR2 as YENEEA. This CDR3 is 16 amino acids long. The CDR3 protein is CASSLDQTGVLGGYTF. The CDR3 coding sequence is TGTGCCAGCAGCTTGGATCAGACAGGGGTCTTGGGTGGCTACACCTTC.

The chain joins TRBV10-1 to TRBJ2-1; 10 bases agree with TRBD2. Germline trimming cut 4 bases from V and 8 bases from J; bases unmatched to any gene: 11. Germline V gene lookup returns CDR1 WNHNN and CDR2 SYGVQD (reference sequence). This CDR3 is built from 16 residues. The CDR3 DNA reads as TGCGCCAGCAGTGCCCTCCAAAGCGGGGGGGGGTATGAGCAGTTCTTC. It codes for CASSALQSGGGYEQFF.

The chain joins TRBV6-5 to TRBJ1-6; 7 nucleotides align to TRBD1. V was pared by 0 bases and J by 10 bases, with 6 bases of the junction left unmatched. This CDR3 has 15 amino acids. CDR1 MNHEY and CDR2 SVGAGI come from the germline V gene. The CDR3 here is CASSYSAGGSSPLHF. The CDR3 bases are TGTGCCAGCAGTTACTCCGCAGGGGGTAGCTCACCCCTCCACTTT.

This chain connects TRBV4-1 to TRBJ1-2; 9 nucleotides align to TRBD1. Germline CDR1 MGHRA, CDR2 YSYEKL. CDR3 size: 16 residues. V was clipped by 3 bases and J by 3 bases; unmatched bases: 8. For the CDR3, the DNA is TGCGCCAGCAGCCATCCCGACAGGGGGGCTGACTATGGCTACACCTTC. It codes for CASSHPDRGADYGYTF.

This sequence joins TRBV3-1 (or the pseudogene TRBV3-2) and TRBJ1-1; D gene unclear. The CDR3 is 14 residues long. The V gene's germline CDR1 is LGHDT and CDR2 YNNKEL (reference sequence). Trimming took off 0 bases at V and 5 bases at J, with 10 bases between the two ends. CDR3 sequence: CASSQDAGRTEAFF. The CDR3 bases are TGTGCCAGCAGCCAAGATGCGGGTCGTACTGAAGCTTTCTTT.

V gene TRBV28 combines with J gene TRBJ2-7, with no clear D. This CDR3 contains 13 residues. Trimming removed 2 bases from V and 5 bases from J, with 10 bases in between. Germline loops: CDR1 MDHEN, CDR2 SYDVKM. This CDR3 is CASSLPHIDEQYF. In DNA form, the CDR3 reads TGTGCCAGCAGTTTACCCCACATCGACGAGCAGTACTTC.

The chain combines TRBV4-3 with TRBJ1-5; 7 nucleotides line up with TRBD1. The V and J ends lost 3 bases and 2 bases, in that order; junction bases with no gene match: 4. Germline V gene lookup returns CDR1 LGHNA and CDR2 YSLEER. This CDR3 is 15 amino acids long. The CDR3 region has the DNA TGCGCCAGCAGCCACGGTACAGGGGGCAATCAGCCCCAGCATTTT. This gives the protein CASSHGTGGNQPQHF.

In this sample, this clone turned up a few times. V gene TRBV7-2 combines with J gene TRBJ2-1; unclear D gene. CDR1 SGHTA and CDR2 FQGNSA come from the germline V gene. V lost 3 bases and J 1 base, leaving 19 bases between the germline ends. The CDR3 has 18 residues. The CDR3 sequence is CASSFSRSALSSYNEQFF. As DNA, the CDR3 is TGTGCCAGCAGCTTCTCGAGGTCGGCGCTTAGTTCCTACAATGAGCAGTTCTTC.

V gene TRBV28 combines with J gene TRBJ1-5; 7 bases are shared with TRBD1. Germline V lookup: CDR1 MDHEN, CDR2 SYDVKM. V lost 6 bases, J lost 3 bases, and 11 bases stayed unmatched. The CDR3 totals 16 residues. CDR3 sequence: CASRPRWDRFNQPQHF. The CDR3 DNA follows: TGTGCCAGCAGACCGCGGTGGGACAGATTCAATCAGCCCCAGCATTTT.

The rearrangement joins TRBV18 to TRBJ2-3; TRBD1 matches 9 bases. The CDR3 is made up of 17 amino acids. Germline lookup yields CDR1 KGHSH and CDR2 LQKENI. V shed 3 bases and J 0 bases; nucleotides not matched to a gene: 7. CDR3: CASSPSGTGYSTDTQYF. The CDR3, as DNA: TGTGCCAGCTCACCTTCCGGGACAGGGTATAGCACAGATACGCAGTATTTT.

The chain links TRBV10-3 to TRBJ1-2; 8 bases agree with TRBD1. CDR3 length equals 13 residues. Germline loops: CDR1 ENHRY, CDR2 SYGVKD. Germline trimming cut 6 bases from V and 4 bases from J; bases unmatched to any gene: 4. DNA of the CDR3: TGTGCCATCAGCGACGGGACAGGCTATGGCTACACCTTC. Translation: CAISDGTGYGYTF.

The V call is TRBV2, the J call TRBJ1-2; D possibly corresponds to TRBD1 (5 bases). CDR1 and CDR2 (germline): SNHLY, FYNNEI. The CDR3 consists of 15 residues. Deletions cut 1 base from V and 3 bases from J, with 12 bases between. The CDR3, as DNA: TGTGCCAGCAGTGAAGGTTCAGGGATGTACTATGGCTACACCTTC. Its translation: CASSEGSGMYYGYTF.

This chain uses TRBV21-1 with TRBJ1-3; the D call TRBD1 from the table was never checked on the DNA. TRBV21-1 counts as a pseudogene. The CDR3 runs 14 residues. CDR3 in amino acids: CASSKGTGCDTIYF. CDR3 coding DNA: TGTGCCAGCAGCAAAGGGACAGGGTGTGACACCATATATTTT.

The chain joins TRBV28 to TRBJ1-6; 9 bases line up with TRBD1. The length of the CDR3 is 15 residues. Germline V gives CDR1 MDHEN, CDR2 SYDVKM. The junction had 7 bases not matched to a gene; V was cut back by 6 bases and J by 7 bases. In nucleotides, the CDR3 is TGTGCCAGCAGCACAGGGGGCGCGAGGAATTCACCCCTCCACTTT. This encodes CASSTGGARNSPLHF.

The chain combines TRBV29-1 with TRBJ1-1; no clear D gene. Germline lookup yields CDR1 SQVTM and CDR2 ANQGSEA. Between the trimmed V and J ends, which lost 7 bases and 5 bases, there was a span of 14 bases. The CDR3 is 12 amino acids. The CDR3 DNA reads TGCAGCGCCAGAAGAGCGAGAACTGAAGCTTTCTTT. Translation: CSARRARTEAFF.

The CDR3 DNA sequence: TGTGCCAGCAGCCCGACATTCCCCTATAATTCACCCCTCCACTTT. Amino acid sequence: CASSPTFPYNSPLHF. This rearrangement joins TRBV2 to TRBJ1-6, with no clear D. The V gene's germline CDR1 is SNHLY and CDR2 FYNNEI. This CDR3 spans 15 amino acids. V was shortened by 6 bases and J by 2 bases, with 11 bases between the two germline ends.

The CDR3 sequence is CASSLGGAGGYGYTF. CDR3 in DNA: TGTGCCAGCAGTTTAGGGGGAGCAGGGGGCTATGGCTACACCTTC. The chain employs TRBV28 and TRBJ1-2; TRBD1 matches 7 bases. CDR3 length: 15 amino acids. CDR1 MDHEN and CDR2 SYDVKM come from the germline V gene. V shed 2 bases and J 4 bases; nucleotides not matched to a gene: 7.